The TCR beta chain under discussion was sequenced for a study of cytomegalovirus exposure and HLA in healthy donors. V lost 0 bases and J lost 8, with 14 bases in between. The CDR3 covers 14 residues. Germline CDR1 and CDR2: SGHAT and FQDESV (reference sequence). PCR employed 60 Vbeta and 13 Jbeta primers. TCRdb's table, derived via immunoSEQ multiplex PCR, lists solely in-frame clones and lacks some. The table lists 90,000 to 150,000 clones, approximately 8% of them singletons. The chain employs TRBV11-1 and TRBJ2-7; tentative D call: TRBD2 (6 bases). The origin of this receptor is a woman aged 40-49 years in good health and CMV-seropositive. The sample consisted of PBMCs. CDR3 nucleotide sequence: TGTGCCAGCAGCTTAGCTTTATGGCGGGGAAAGCAGTACTTC. Translated, it gives CASSLALWRGKQYF.